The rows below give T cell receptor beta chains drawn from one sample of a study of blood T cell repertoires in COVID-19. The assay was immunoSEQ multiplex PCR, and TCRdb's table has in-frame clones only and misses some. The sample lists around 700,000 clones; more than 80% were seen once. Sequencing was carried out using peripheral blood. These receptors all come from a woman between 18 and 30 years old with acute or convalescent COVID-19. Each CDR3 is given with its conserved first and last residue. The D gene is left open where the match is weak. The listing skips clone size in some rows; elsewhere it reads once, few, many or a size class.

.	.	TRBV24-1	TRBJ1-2	TGTGCCATATCACAGGGAAATGGCTACACCTTC	CAISQGNGYTF
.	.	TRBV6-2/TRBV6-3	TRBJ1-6	TGTGCCAGCAGCAGACCGGGGGGGATAGGATCACCCCTCCACTTT	CASSRPGGIGSPLHF
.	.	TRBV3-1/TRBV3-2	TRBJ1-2	TGTGCCAGCAGCCACGGGGGGCCCGGCTACACCTTC	CASSHGGPGYTF
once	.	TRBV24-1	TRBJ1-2	TGTGCCACCAGGGGCACAGGGTGGGATGGCTACACCTTC	CATRGTGWDGYTF
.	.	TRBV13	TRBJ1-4	TGTGCCAGCTCCCTGGGGGGGGCTGGTGAAAAACTGTTTTTT	CASSLGGAGEKLFF
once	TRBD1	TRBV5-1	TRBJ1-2	TGCGCCAGCAGCTCTTGGACAGGGTTGGACTATGGCTACACCTTC	CASSSWTGLDYGYTF
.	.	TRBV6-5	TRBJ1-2	TGTGCCAGCAGTATACTTCTACACTATGGCTACACCTTC	CASSILLHYGYTF
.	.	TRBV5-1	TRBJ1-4	TGCGCCAGCAGCTTGGGGCCCTCCAATGAAAAACTGTTTTTT	CASSLGPSNEKLFF
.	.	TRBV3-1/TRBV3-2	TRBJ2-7	TGTGCCAGCAGCTACACAGGGTCCCCGGGCGAGCAGTACTTC	CASSYTGSPGEQYF
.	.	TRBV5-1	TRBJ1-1	TGCGCCAGCAGCTTGTGGCCGGGTTCCCCCACTGAAGCTTTCTTT	CASSLWPGSPTEAFF
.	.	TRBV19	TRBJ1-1	TGTGCCAGTGGCCCGGGGGGAAAAGCTTTCTTT	CASGPGGKAFF
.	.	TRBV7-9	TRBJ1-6	TGTGCCAGCAGCTTATTTCGAGGCTCACCCCTCCACTTT	CASSLFRGSPLHF
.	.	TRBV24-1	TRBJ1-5	TGTGCCACCGTGGGCCAGGGGCACAATCAGCCCCAGCATTTT	CATVGQGHNQPQHF
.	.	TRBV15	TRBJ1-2	TGTGCCACCAGCCTTGGGGAGTTAGCTAACTATGGCTACACCTTC	CATSLGELANYGYTF
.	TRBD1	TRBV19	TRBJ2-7	TGTGCCAGTAGTCCACAGGGGGGAGAGCAGTACTTC	CASSPQGGEQYF
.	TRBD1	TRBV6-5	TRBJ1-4	TGTGCCGTCCGACAGGGAACTAATGAAAAACTGTTTTTT	CAVRQGTNEKLFF
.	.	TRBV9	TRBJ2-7	TGTGCCAGCAGCCTGACAGGGAGGTCAGGCGAGCAGTACTTC	CASSLTGRSGEQYF
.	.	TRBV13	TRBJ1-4	TGTGCCAGCAGCGAAACGGGGGAAAAACTGTTTTTT	CASSETGEKLFF
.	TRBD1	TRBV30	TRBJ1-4	TGTGCCTGGAGGTATCAGGGGGCGCGGGGTGAAAAACTGTTTTTT	CAWRYQGARGEKLFF
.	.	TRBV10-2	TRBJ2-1	TGCGCCAGCAGTGTAAACACCGATCAGTTCTTC	CASSVNTDQFF
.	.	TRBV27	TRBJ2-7	TGTGCCAGCGCCTCTATCTCCTACGAGCAGTACTTC	CASASISYEQYF
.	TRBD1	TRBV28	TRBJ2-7	TGTGCCAGCAGTACCCACGGGACAGGGAGGACCTACGAGCAGTACTTC	CASSTHGTGRTYEQYF
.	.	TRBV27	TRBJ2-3	TGTGCCAGCAGTTTAAGTGTCCTAACAGATACGCAGTATTTT	CASSLSVLTDTQYF
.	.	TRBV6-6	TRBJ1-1	TGTGCCAGCAGTTCCCTTTTGGGGGGGGTGACTGAAGCTTTCTTT	CASSSLLGGVTEAFF
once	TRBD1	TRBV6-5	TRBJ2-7	TGTGCCAGCAACGCCCGGGACAGGGGGCCCCACGAGCAGTACTTC	CASNARDRGPHEQYF
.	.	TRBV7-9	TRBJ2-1	TGTGCCAGCAGCTTAAAGTATGCGGTCCTCTCCTACAATGAGCAGTTCTTC	CASSLKYAVLSYNEQFF
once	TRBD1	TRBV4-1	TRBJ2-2	TGCGCCAGCAGCCAAGTAGGGGGCCCGCGGGAGCTGTTTTTT	CASSQVGGPRELFF
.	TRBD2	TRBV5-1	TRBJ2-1	TGCGCCAGCAGCTTACCGACTAGCGGGGGGAACTACAATGAGCAGTTCTTC	CASSLPTSGGNYNEQFF
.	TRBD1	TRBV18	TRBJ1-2	TGTGCCAGCTCACCACCCCCAGGGGGCGGTTATGGCTACACCTTC	CASSPPPGGGYGYTF
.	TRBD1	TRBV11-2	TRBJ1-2	TGTGCCAGCAGCTTAGCAGGGACAGGGAAGGTAGACACCTTC	CASSLAGTGKVDTF
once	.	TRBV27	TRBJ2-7	TGTGCCAGCAGTTTCTCCTTTCTCTACGAGCAGTACTTC	CASSFSFLYEQYF
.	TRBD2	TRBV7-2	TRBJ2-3	TGTGCCAGCGCCGCTAGCGGGGGACCAGATACGCAGTATTTT	CASAASGGPDTQYF
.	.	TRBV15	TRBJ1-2	TGTGCCACCAGCAGACAGGGGCTCGCCTATGGCTACACCTTC	CATSRQGLAYGYTF
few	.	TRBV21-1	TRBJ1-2	TGTGCCAGCAGCAAAGCTGGCCAGTCCTTCTATGGCTACACCTTC	CASSKAGQSFYGYTF
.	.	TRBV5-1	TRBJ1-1	TGCGCCAGTAGACAGTCGAACACTGAAGCTTTCTTT	CASRQSNTEAFF
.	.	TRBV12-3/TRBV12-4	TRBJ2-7	TGTGCCAGCAGTTTAAACAGGAACTACGAGCAGTACTTC	CASSLNRNYEQYF
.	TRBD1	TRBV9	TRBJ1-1	TGTGCCAGCAGCGAGAAACCGGGACAGGGGACCACTGAAGCTTTCTTT	CASSEKPGQGTTEAFF
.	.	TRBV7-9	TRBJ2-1	TGTGCCAGCAGCTTGGGCCAGGGCTCTAACAATGAGCAGTTCTTC	CASSLGQGSNNEQFF
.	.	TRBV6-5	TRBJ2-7	TGTGCCAGCAAGAGCCAGGAACGGGGCTACGAGCAGTACTTC	CASKSQERGYEQYF
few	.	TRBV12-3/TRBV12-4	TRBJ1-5	TGTGCCAGCAGTTTTGGGCAGGGCCCCCAGCATTTT	CASSFGQGPQHF